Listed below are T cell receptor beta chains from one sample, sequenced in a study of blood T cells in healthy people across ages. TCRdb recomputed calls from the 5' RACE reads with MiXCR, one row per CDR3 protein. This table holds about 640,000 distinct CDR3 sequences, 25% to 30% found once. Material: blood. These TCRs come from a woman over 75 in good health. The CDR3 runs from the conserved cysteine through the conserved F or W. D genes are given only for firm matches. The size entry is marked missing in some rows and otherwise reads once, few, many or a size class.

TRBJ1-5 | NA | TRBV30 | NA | TGTGCCTGGAGCGCGGACACACGGTTAGGTTCGCCCCAGCATTTT | CAWSADTRLGSPQHF
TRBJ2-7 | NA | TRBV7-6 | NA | TGTGCCAGCAGCGCTTATTCTCAAAACTACGAGCAGTACTTC | CASSAYSQNYEQYF
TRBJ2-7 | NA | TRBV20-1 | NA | TGCAGTGCTAGAGGAGGGGGGTATGACTACGAGCAGTACTTC | CSARGGGYDYEQYF
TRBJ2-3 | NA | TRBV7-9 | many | TGTGCCAGCAGCTTAGGATCGATGGATACGCAGTATTTT | CASSLGSMDTQYF
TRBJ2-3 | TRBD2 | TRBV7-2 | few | TGTGCCAGCAGCTTCCTCCGGGGGGCAGATACGCAGTATTTT | CASSFLRGADTQYF
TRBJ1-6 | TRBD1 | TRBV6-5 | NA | TGTGCCAGCAGTTACCGGGGACAGAGAAGCAGCTCCTATAATTCACCCCTCCACTTT | CASSYRGQRSSSYNSPLHF
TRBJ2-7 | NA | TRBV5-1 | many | TGCGCCAGCAGCTCCACAGGGACCTACGAGCAGTACTTC | CASSSTGTYEQYF
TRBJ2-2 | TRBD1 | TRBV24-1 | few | TGTGCCACCAGTGATTGGACAGGGAACACCGGGGAGCTGTTTTTT | CATSDWTGNTGELFF
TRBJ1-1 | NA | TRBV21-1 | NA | TGTGCCAGCACCCCCGGGCCTTGGACCACTGAAGCTTTCTTT | CASTPGPWTTEAFF
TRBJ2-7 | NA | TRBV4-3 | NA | TGCGCCAGCAGCAGCAGACCAAACCCCTCCTACGAGCAGTACTTC | CASSSRPNPSYEQYF
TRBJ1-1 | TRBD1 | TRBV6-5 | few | TGTGCCAGCAGTTACTCGGCAGGGGGTAACGCGAACACTGAAGCTTTCTTT | CASSYSAGGNANTEAFF
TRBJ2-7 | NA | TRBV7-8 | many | TGTGCCAGCAGCTTTCTCGCCACCTACGAGCAGTACTTC | CASSFLATYEQYF
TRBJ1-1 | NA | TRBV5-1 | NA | TGCGCCAGCAGCTGGGGGGCTATGAACACTGAAGCTTTCTTT | CASSWGAMNTEAFF
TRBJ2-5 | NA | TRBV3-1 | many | TGTGCCAGCAGCCGAGGACTGTATCAAGAGACCCAGTACTTC | CASSRGLYQETQYF
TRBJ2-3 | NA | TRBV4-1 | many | TGCGCCAGCAGCCAAGGACCGGGGGGCACAGATACGCAGTATTTT | CASSQGPGGTDTQYF
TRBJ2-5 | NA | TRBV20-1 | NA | TGCAGTGCTAGAGATCCCGCAGGCAATGAGCAGTACTTC | CSARDPAGNEQYF
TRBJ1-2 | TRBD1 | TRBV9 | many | TGTGCCAGCAGCGTAGGACAGGGGGCAGACTATGGCTACACCTTC | CASSVGQGADYGYTF
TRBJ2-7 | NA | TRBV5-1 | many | TGCGCCAGCAGCTTGGAGCCTAGACCTTACGAGCAGTACTTC | CASSLEPRPYEQYF
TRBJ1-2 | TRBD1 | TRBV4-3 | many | TGCGCCAGCAGCCAAGAACAGGGGGCGCGCGGCTACACCTTC | CASSQEQGARGYTF
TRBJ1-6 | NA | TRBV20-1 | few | TGCAGTGCTAGAGATCCCCAGGGATATAATTCACCCCTCCACTTT | CSARDPQGYNSPLHF
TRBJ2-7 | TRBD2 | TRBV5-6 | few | TGTGCCAGCAGCTTAGCGGGGCCCGGGGGCGAGCAGTACTTC | CASSLAGPGGEQYF
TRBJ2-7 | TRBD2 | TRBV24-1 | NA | TGTGCCACCAGTGATCGGACTAGCGGGGGATCCTACGAGCAGTACTTC | CATSDRTSGGSYEQYF
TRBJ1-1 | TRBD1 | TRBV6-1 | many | TGTGCCAGCAGTGAACAACAGGGACAGGGAATCTCTGAAGCTTTCTTT | CASSEQQGQGISEAFF
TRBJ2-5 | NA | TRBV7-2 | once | TGTGCCAGCAGCTTAGCCGACAGGCAAGGGAATGAGCAGTACTTC | CASSLADRQGNEQYF
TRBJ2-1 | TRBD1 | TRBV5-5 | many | TGTGCCAGCAGCTCCCCGTTCCGGGACAGATACAATGAGCAGTTCTTC | CASSSPFRDRYNEQFF
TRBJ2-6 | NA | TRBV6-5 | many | TGTGCCAGCAGTTATAGTTCAACCCGCTCTGGGGCCAACGTCCTGACTTTC | CASSYSSTRSGANVLTF
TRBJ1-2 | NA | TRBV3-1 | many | TGTGCCAGCAGCCAAAGTTTGACAGCCATCTATGGCTACACCTTC | CASSQSLTAIYGYTF
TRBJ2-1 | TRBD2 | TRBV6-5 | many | TGTGCCAGCAGTTCCCCGGGACTAGCGGGTGTTGAGCAGTTCTTC | CASSSPGLAGVEQFF
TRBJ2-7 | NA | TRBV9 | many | TGTGCCAGCAGCGTAGGACAGGGAGGAAGGGAGCAGTACTTC | CASSVGQGGREQYF
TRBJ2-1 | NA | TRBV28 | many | TGTGCCAGCAGCCCCGCGCGGGGACAGTTCTTC | CASSPARGQFF
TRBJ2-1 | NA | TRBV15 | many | TGTGCCACCAGCAGCGGTTACAATGAGCAGTTCTTC | CATSSGYNEQFF
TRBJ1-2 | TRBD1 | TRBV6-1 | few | TGTGCCGCGGGACAGGGCGGCGGCTACACCTTC | CAAGQGGGYTF
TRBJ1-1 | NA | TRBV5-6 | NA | TGTTCCAGCAGCTCAGAGATGAACACTGAAGCTTTCTTT | CSSSSEMNTEAFF
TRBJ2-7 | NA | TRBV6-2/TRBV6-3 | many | TGTGCCAGCAGTTACGCTAGCGAGAGCTACGAGCAGTACTTC | CASSYASESYEQYF
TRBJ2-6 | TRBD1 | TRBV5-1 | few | TGCGCCAGCAGCTGGATAGGGGGCAGTGGGGCCAACGTCCTGACTTTC | CASSWIGGSGANVLTF
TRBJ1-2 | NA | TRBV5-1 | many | TGCGCCAGCAGCACTTCAGGGGCCTACAGTAATGGCTACACCTTC | CASSTSGAYSNGYTF
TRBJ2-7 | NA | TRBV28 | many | TGTGCCAGCAGTGAGGTAACAAACTCCTACGAGCAGTACTTC | CASSEVTNSYEQYF
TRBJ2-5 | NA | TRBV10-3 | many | TGTGCCATCAGTGAGTCGGGCAGAAAAGAGACCCAGTACTTC | CAISESGRKETQYF
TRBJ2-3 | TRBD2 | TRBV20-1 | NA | TGCAGTGCTGCACTTGAGCGGGGGACAGATACGCAGTATTTT | CSAALERGTDTQYF
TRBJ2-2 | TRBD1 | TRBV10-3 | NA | TGTGCCATCATCTCCGGACAGGGGCCCACCGGGGAGCTGTTTTTT | CAIISGQGPTGELFF
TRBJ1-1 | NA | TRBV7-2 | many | TGTGCCAGCAGCGAGCCCAGGGGTCCCTCCGGGGAAGCTTTCTTT | CASSEPRGPSGEAFF
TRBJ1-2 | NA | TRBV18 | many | TGTGCCAGCTCACCCTCGATCGAGGGGGTGGGCTACACCTTC | CASSPSIEGVGYTF
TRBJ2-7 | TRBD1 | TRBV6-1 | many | TGTGCCAGCAGTGAAGCCGGACAGGGTATCGAGCAGTACTTC | CASSEAGQGIEQYF
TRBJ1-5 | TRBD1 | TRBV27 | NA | TGTGCCAGCAGTTTAGAACAGGGGGTTCAGCCCCAGCATTTT | CASSLEQGVQPQHF
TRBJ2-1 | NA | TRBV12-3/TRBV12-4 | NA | TGTGCCAGCAGCCCCTTACTTATTATGAATGAGCAGTTCTTC | CASSPLLIMNEQFF
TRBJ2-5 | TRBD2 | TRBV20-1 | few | TGCAGTGCTAGTCCCCAGGGTAGCGGGGGGGAGACCCAGTACTTC | CSASPQGSGGETQYF
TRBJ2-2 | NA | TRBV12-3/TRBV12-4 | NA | TGTGCCAGCGTTCAGGGTCGACAGGACACCGGGGAGCTGTTTTTT | CASVQGRQDTGELFF
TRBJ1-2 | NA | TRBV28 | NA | TGTGCCGCAAACGAGGTGGCCTATGGCTACACCTTC | CAANEVAYGYTF
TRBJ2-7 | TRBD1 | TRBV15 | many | TGTGCCACCAGCAAGCCGGGACAGGGCGTCTACGAGCAGTACTTC | CATSKPGQGVYEQYF
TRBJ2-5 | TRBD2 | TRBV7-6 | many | TGTGCCAGCAGCTCCCGCGGTAGCGGGGTGAGAGAGACCCAGTACTTC | CASSSRGSGVRETQYF
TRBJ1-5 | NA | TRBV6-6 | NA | TGTGCCAGCAGTTACTCGACTGTGCCGGGGGTTCAGCCCCAGCATTTT | CASSYSTVPGVQPQHF
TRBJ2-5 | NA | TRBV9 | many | TGTGCCAGCAGCGTAGGTCCAGGGGATACTAAAGAGACCCAGTACTTC | CASSVGPGDTKETQYF
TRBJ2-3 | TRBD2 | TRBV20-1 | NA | TGCAGTGCTAGTAGGAGCGGGGGAGGTCCCACAGATACGCAGTATTTT | CSASRSGGGPTDTQYF